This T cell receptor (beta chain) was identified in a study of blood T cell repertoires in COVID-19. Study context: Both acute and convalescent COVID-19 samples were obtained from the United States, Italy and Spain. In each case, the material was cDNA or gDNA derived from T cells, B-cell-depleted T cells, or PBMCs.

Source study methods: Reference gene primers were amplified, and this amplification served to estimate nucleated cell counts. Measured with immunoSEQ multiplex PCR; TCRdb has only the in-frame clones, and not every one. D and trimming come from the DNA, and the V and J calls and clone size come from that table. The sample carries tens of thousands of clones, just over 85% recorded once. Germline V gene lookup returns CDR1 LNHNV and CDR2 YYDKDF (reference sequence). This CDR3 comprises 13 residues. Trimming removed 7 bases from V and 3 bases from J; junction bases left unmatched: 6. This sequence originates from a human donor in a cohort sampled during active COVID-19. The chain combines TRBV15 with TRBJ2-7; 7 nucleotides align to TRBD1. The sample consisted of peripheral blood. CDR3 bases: TGTGCCACCAACAGGAACAGGGGCTACGAGCAGTACTTC. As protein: CATNRNRGYEQYF.